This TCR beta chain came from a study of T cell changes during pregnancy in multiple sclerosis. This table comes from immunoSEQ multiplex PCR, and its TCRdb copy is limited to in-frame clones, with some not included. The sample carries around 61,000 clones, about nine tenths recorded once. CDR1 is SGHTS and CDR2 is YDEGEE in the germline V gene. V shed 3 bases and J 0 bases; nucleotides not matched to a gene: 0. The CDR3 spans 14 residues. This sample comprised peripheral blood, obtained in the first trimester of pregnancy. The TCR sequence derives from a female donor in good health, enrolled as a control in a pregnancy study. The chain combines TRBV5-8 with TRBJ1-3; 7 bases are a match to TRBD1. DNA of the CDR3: TGTGCCAGCAGCTACAGGGGCTCTGGAAACACCATATATTTT. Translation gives CASSYRGSGNTIYF. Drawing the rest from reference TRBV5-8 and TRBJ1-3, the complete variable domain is EAGVTQSPTHLIKTRGQQATLRCSPISGHTSVYWYQQALGLGLQFLLWYDEGEERNRGNFPPRFSGRQFPNYSSELNVNALELEDSALYLCASSYRGSGNTIYFGEGSWLTVV.